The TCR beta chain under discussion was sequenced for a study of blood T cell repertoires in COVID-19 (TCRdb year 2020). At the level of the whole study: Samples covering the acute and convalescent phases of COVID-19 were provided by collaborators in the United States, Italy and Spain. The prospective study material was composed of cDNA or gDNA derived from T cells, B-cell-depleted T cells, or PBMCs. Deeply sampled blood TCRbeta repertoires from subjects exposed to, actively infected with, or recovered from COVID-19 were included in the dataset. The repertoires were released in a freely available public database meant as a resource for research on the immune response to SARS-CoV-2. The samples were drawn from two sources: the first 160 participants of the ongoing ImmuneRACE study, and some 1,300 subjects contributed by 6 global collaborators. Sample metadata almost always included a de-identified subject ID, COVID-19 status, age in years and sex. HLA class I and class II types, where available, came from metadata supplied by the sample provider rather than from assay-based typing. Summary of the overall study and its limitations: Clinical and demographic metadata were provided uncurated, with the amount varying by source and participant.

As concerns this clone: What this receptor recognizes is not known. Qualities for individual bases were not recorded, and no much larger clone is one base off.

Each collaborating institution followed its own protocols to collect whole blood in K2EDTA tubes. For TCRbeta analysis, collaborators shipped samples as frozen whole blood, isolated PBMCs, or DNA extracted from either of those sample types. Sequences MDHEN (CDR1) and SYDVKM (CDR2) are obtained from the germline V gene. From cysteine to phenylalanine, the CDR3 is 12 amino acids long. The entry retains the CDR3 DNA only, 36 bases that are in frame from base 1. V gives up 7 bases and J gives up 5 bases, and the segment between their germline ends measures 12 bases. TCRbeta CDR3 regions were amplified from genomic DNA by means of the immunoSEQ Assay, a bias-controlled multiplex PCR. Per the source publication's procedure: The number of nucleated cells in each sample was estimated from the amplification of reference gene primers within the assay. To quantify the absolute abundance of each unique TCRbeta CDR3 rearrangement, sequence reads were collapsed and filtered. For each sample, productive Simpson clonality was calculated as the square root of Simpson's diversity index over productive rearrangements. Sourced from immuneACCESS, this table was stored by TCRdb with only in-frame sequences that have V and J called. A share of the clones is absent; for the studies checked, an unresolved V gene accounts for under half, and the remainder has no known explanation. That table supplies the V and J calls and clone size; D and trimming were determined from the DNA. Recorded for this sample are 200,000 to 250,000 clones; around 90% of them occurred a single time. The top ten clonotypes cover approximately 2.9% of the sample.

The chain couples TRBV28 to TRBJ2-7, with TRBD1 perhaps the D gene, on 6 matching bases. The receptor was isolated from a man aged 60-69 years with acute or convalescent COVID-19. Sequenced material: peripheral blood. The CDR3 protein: CASTIGTNEQYF. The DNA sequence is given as TGTGCCAGCACCATCGGGACAAACGAGCAGTACTTC. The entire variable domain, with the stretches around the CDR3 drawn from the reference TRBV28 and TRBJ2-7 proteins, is DVKVTQSSRYLVKRTGEKVFLECVQDMDHENMFWYRQDPGLGLRLIYFSYDVKMKEKGDIPEGYSVSREKKERFSLILESASTNQTSMYLCASTIGTNEQYFGPGTRLTVT.